Presented here are 25 T cell receptor beta chains from one specimen sequenced in a study of early T cells in non-severe SARS-CoV-2 infection. TCRdb processed the 5' RACE reads anew with MiXCR; each CDR3 protein has one entry. Of approximately 70,000 distinct CDR3 sequences listed, approximately 10% were seen once; the top ten hold roughly 7%. The source material was whole blood. The receptors originated from an adult who was a healthcare worker with PCR-confirmed SARS-CoV-2 infection or an uninfected control (not recorded which).

The gene calls are TRBV20-1 and TRBJ1-4; the D gene is possibly TRBD1 (5 bases). There are 14 residues in the CDR3. V was trimmed by 5 bases and J by 6 bases, leaving 16 bases between them. Germline assignment: CDR1 DFQATT and CDR2 SNEGSKA (reference sequence). As DNA, the CDR3 is TGCAGTGCTTATAGGCCCCTGGGGGATGAAAAACTGTTTTTT. It translates to CSAYRPLGDEKLFF.

This clonotype was picked up a small number of times. The chain's CDR3 is CASSSTPYSNEQYF. DNA for the CDR3: TGTGCCAGCAGCTCCACCCCTTACAGTAACGAGCAGTACTTC. The genes are TRBV7-9 and TRBJ2-7; D unclear. Germline V gene lookup returns CDR1 SEHNR and CDR2 FQNEAQ (reference sequence). The length of the CDR3 is 14 residues. The V gene lost 4 bases and the J gene lost 5 bases, with 15 bases spanning the gap.

This chain links TRBV19 with TRBJ1-5, with D unresolved. Germline V CDR1 and CDR2: LNHDA, SQIVND (reference sequence). This CDR3 has 12 residues. Deletions cut 3 bases from V and 5 bases from J, with 5 bases between. Written as DNA, the CDR3 is TGTGCCAGTAGTATTTTGCATCAGCCCCAGCATTTT. Its translation is CASSILHQPQHF.

This rearrangement joins TRBV29-1 to TRBJ2-1, with no clear D. Germline V gene sequence: CDR1 SQVTM, CDR2 ANQGSEA. V was shortened by 5 bases and J by 0 bases, with 11 bases between the two germline ends. The CDR3 is made up of 14 amino acids. DNA of the CDR3: TGCAGCGTTTCGCTAACCTTCTCCTACAATGAGCAGTTCTTC. Translated: CSVSLTFSYNEQFF.

The sample holds many counts of this clonotype. This rearrangement joins TRBV18 to TRBJ2-5, with D perhaps being TRBD1 or TRBD2 (5 bases each). Germline V gene sequence: CDR1 KGHSH, CDR2 LQKENI. Trimming removed 1 base at V and 4 bases at J, with 10 bases between. The CDR3 consists of 14 residues. DNA for the CDR3: TGTGCCAGCTCACCACAAGGGACCAGAGAGACCCAGTACTTC. Amino acids: CASSPQGTRETQYF.

The sample holds many counts of this clonotype. CDR3 protein: CASSYHTSSGANVLTF. The CDR3 DNA reads as TGTGCCAGCAGCTACCACACGAGCTCTGGGGCCAACGTCCTGACTTTC. The chain is built from TRBV9 and TRBJ2-6; no clear D. This CDR3 region has 16 residues. Germline assignment: CDR1 SGDLS and CDR2 YYNGEE. The V end lost 4 bases, the J end lost 0 bases, and 11 bases lay between the germline ends.

This clonotype was detected many times. V usage is TRBV19 and J usage is TRBJ2-5; 7 bases line up with TRBD1. CDR3 length equals 14 residues. Germline CDR1 LNHDA, CDR2 SQIVND (reference sequence). V was pared by 5 bases and J by 4 bases, with 7 bases of the junction left unmatched. CDR3 sequence: CASSAGTGAETQYF. CDR3 coding DNA: TGTGCCAGTAGTGCCGGAACAGGGGCAGAGACCCAGTACTTC.

This clonotype was detected ten times or more. This chain joins TRBV20-1 and TRBJ2-3; D is unresolved. CDR3 length: 14 amino acids. V was trimmed by 3 bases and J by 2 bases, leaving 12 bases between them. Germline CDR1 is DFQATT and CDR2 is SNEGSKA (reference sequence). In nucleotides, the CDR3 is TGCAGTGCTAGTTACGGTCAGGACACAGATACGCAGTATTTT. Translation gives CSASYGQDTDTQYF.

A note on this clonotype: At one end, the junction sequence differs from germline, possibly due to a read error. The chain uses TRBV10-3 and TRBJ2-7; TRBD2 is a possible D gene (6 bases). This CDR3 has 14 amino acids. Looked up from germline, CDR1 is ENHRY and CDR2 is SYGVKD. The CDR3 DNA reads TGTGCCTTCAGTGAACGTGGGGAGGCGGCCGAGCAGTACTTC. It translates to CAFSERGEAAEQYF.

This clonotype was counted only a few times. The chain combines TRBV2 with TRBJ2-3; TRBD2 matches 11 bases. The CDR3 consists of 16 residues. The germline V gene has CDR1 SNHLY and CDR2 FYNNEI. The V segment lost 3 bases and the J segment 2 bases; nucleotides outside the gene matches: 4. The CDR3 sequence is CASSDGTSGPTDTQYF. The CDR3 bases are TGTGCCAGCAGTGATGGGACTAGCGGACCCACAGATACGCAGTATTTT. Complete variable domain (other parts from reference TRBV2 and TRBJ2-3): EPEVTQTPSHQVTQMGQEVILRCVPISNHLYFYWYRQILGQKVEFLVSFYNNEISEKSEIFDDQFSVERPDGSNFTLKIRSTKLEDSAMYFCASSDGTSGPTDTQYFGPGTRLTVL.

The V gene is TRBV6-5, the J gene TRBJ2-5, with D tentatively TRBD1 (5 bases). Germline V gene sequence: CDR1 MNHEY, CDR2 SVGAGI. Trimming took off 2 bases at V and 1 base at J, with 11 bases between the two ends. The CDR3 has 15 amino acids. CDR3 nucleotide sequence: TGTGCCAGCAGTTACGCTACAGGCGTCCAAGAGACCCAGTACTTC. Translating gives CASSYATGVQETQYF.

This clonotype was counted only a few times. The chain links TRBV5-4 to TRBJ2-7; possibly TRBD1 or TRBD2 for D (6 bases each). This CDR3 comprises 16 residues. V lost 7 bases to trimming and J lost 5 bases, with 25 bases between them. Germline CDR1 SGHNT, CDR2 YYREEE (reference sequence). CDR3 nucleotide sequence: TGTGCCAGCCGCCCTGGCGGGTCCAGGGGCGGGAACGAGCAGTACTTC. Its protein is CASRPGGSRGGNEQYF.

This clonotype was found a few times. The chain joins TRBV11-2 to TRBJ2-7, with 9 bases fitting TRBD1. V dropped 1 base and J dropped 6; count of bases not matched to a gene: 4. Germline lookup yields CDR1 SGHAT and CDR2 FQNNGV. This CDR3 has 14 residues. CDR3 residues: CASSLGTGVSEQYF. The CDR3 DNA follows: TGTGCCAGCAGCTTAGGGACAGGGGTCAGCGAGCAGTACTTC.

This clonotype was found a few times. The chain recombines TRBV19 with TRBJ2-2; either TRBD1 or TRBD2 may fit D (6 bases each). Trimming took 5 bases from V and 3 from J, leaving 13 bases between them. This CDR3 region has 15 residues. Germline-derived CDR1 and CDR2 are LNHDA and SQIVND (reference sequence). The CDR3 reads CASSGWGADTGELFF. As DNA, the CDR3 is TGTGCCAGTAGTGGATGGGGGGCCGACACCGGGGAGCTGTTTTTT.

The CDR3 sequence: CSVDDNTDTQYF. The DNA for the CDR3 is TGCAGCGTTGATGACAACACAGATACGCAGTATTTT. The chain is built from TRBV29-1 and TRBJ2-3; D uncertain. This CDR3 has 12 residues. Trimming took off 3 bases at V and 2 bases at J, with 6 bases between the two ends. Germline V gives CDR1 SQVTM, CDR2 ANQGSEA.

In its sample, this clonotype was seen many times. The rearrangement joins TRBV7-2 to TRBJ2-5; TRBD2 matches at 14 bases. CDR1 and CDR2 (germline): SGHTA, FQGNSA. The junction had 4 bases not matched to a gene; V was cut back by 3 bases and J by 4 bases. The CDR3 is 16 residues long. As DNA, the CDR3 is TGTGCCAGCAGCTTGGGACTAGCGGGAGAGTCAGAGACCCAGTACTTC. This sequence encodes CASSLGLAGESETQYF.

This clonotype was recorded many times. The V gene is TRBV6-6, the J gene TRBJ1-1; D perhaps matches TRBD1 (5 bases). Trimming took 8 bases from V and 7 from J, leaving 14 bases between them. Germline V CDR1 and CDR2: MNHNY, SVGAGI (reference sequence). The CDR3 runs to 12 residues. The DNA for the CDR3 is TGTGCCAGCGAACTGACCGGGGGTGAAGCTTTCTTT. It yields the protein CASELTGGEAFF.

This clonotype was observed at least ten times. The gene calls are TRBV12-3 or TRBV12-4 and TRBJ2-2; 7 bases match TRBD1. The CDR3 length is 16 residues. V lost 6 bases, J lost 0 bases, and 7 bases stayed unmatched. CDR3 in DNA: TGTGCCAGCAGGTCTAGGGGGACAGCGAACACCGGGGAGCTGTTTTTT. Residues: CASRSRGTANTGELFF.

This clonotype was recorded at least ten times. V and J are TRBV7-2 and TRBJ2-7; D gene ambiguous. Germline V gives CDR1 SGHTA, CDR2 FQGNSA. CDR3 size: 14 residues. The V gene lost 3 bases and the J gene lost 6 bases, with 15 bases spanning the gap. The CDR3 loop is CASSFGQRTSEQYF. As DNA, the CDR3 is TGTGCCAGCAGCTTTGGGCAGAGGACCTCCGAGCAGTACTTC.

This clonotype appeared many times. The rearrangement joins TRBV2 to TRBJ2-5; D not certain. V lost 3 bases, J lost 2 bases, and 7 bases lay in between. The CDR3 covers 13 residues. Germline V gene data show CDR1 as SNHLY and CDR2 as FYNNEI. CDR3 amino acids: CASSDNKQETQYF. DNA of the CDR3: TGTGCCAGCAGTGACAATAAGCAAGAGACCCAGTACTTC.

This clonotype was observed many times. The chain combines TRBV24-1 with TRBJ2-3, with TRBD2 as a possible D gene (5 bases). Germline V lookup: CDR1 KGHDR, CDR2 SFDVKD. The CDR3 spans 12 residues. CDR3 sequence (DNA): TGTCCGGACGGGGAGATAGGAGATACGCAGTATTTT. This translates into CPDGEIGDTQYF.

This clonotype was observed many times. The chain links TRBV18 to TRBJ2-7; D ambiguous. V dropped 2 bases and J dropped 3 bases, with 8 bases sitting between them. CDR3 length: 13 amino acids. Germline CDR1 is KGHSH and CDR2 is LQKENI. In DNA, the CDR3 is TGTGCCAGCTCACCATCGGTGAGCTACGAGCAGTACTTC. Translation gives CASSPSVSYEQYF.

On this clonotype: This may be a read error: a much more frequent sequence differs by one nucleotide. The chain joins TRBV6-2 or TRBV6-3 to TRBJ2-5; D possibly corresponds to TRBD2 (5 bases). The CDR3 has 16 residues. Per the germline V gene, CDR1 is MNHEY and CDR2 is SVGEGT. The CDR3 protein is CASSSANKGVQETKYF. CDR3 nucleotide sequence: TGTGCCAGCAGTTCAGCGAATAAGGGAGTCCAAGAGACCAAGTACTTC.

Many counts were recorded for this clonotype. This chain joins TRBV29-1 and TRBJ1-1; D gene uncertain. CDR1 and CDR2 from the germline V gene are SQVTM and ANQGSEA. Trimming took 6 bases from V and 0 from J, leaving 2 bases between them. This CDR3 has 10 residues. The CDR3 region has the DNA TGCAGCGTCCTGAACACTGAAGCTTTCTTT. This translates into CSVLNTEAFF.

This clonotype came up many times. The rearrangement uses TRBV7-3 and TRBJ1-1; 10 nucleotides agree with TRBD1. The V segment lost 5 bases and the J segment 13 bases; nucleotides outside the gene matches: 10. Germline loops: CDR1 SGHTA, CDR2 FQGTGA. This CDR3 has 13 amino acids. CDR3 DNA sequence: TGTGCCAGCAGCCCCGGGGACAGGGGTGTGGTTTTCTTT. Translating it yields CASSPGDRGVVFF.